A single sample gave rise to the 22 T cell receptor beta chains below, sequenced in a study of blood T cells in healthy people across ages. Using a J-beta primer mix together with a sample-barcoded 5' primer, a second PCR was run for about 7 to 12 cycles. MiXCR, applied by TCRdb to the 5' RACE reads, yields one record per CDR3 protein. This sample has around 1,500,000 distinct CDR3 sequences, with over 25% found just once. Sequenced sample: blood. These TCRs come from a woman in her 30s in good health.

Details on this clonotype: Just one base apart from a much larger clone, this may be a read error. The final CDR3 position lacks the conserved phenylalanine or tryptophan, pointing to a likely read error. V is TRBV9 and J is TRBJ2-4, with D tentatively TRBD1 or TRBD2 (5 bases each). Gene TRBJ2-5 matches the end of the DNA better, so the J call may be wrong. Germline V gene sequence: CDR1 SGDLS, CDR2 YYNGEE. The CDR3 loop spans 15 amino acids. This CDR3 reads CASSPRGTIVETQYL. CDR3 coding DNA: TGTGCCAGCAGCCCCCGAGGGACCATTGTGGAGACCCAGTACCTC.

The CDR3: CASSQEGAGTSKNIQYF. CDR3 coding DNA: TGTGCCAGCAGCCAAGAAGGGGCAGGGACATCCAAAAACATTCAGTACTTC. The chain uses TRBV3-1 and TRBJ2-4; a possible D gene is TRBD1 (6 bases). Germline V gene sequence: CDR1 LGHDT, CDR2 YNNKEL (reference sequence). CDR3 length equals 17 residues. V lost 0 bases, J lost 2 bases, and 14 bases lay in between. Using reference TRBV3-1 and TRBJ2-4 for the parts outside the CDR3, the full variable domain is DTAVSQTPKYLVTQMGNDKSIKCEQNLGHDTMYWYKQDSKKFLKIMFSYNNKELIINETVPNRFSPKSPDKAHLNLHINSLELGDSAVYFCASSQEGAGTSKNIQYFGAGTRLSVL.

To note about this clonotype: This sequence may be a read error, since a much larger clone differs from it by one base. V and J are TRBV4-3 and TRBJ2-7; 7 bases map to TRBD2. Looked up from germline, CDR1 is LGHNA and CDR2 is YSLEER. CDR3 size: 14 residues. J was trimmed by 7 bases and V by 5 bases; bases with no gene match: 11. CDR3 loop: CASSGGTAGDEQYF. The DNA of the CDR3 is TGCGCCAGCAGCGGGGGGACGGCGGGGGATGAGCAGTACTTC.

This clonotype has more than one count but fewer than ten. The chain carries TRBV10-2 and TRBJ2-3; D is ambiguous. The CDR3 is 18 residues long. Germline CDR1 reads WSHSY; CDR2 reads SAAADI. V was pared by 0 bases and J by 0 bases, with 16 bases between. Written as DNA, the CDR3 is TGCGCCAGCAGTGAGTCGATTAGGGCGGTTCGGAGCACAGATACGCAGTATTTT. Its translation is CASSESIRAVRSTDTQYF.

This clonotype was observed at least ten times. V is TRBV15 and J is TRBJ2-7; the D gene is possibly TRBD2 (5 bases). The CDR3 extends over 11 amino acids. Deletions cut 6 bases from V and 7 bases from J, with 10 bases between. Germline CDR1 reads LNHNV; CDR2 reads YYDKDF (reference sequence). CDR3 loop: CATSRRGEQYF. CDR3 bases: TGTGCCACCAGTCGTCGCGGGGAGCAGTACTTC.

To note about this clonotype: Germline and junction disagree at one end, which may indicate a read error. CDR3 sequence: CASSFRRDSYEEYF. CDR3 in DNA: TGTGCCAGCAGCTTTCGGAGAGACTCCTACGAGGAGTACTTC. V and J are TRBV7-2 and TRBJ2-7; no reliable D call. The CDR3 totals 14 residues. Germline V CDR1 and CDR2: SGHTA, FQGNSA.

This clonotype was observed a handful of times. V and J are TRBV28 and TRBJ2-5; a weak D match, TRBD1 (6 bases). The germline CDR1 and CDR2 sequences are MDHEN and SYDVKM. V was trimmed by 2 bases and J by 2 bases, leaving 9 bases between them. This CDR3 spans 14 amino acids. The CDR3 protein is CASSLRTDQETQYF. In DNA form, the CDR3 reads TGTGCCAGCAGTTTAAGGACAGATCAAGAGACCCAGTACTTC. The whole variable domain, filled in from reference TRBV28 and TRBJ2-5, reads DVKVTQSSRYLVKRTGEKVFLECVQDMDHENMFWYRQDPGLGLRLIYFSYDVKMKEKGDIPEGYSVSREKKERFSLILESASTNQTSMYLCASSLRTDQETQYFGPGTRLLVL.

The CDR3 DNA sequence: TGTGCCAGCAGAGACAGGGCGGATGGCTACACCTTC. Residues: CASRDRADGYTF. V gene TRBV6-1 combines with J gene TRBJ1-2; 7 positions agree with TRBD1. The CDR3 length is 12 residues. V shed 6 bases, J shed 6 bases, and the junction held 4 bases outside the gene matches. CDR1 and CDR2 (germline): MNHNS, SASEGT.

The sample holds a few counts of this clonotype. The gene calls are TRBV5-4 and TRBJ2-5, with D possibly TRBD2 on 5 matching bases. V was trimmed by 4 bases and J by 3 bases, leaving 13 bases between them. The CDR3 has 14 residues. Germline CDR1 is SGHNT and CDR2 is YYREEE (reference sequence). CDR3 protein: CASSRRNGEETQYF. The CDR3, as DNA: TGTGCCAGCAGCCGCAGGAACGGGGAAGAGACCCAGTACTTC.

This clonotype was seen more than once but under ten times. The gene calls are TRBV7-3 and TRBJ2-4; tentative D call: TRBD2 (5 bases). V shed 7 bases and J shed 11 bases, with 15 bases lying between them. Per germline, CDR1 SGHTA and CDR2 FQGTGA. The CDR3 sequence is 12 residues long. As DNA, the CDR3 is TGTGCCAGCACCAATTCCGGGAAGGTTCAGTACTTC. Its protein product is CASTNSGKVQYF. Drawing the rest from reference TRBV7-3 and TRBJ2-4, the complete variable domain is GAGVSQTPSNKVTEKGKYVELRCDPISGHTALYWYRQSLGQGPEFLIYFQGTGAADDSGLPNDRFFAVRPEGSVSTLKIQRTERGDSAVYLCASTNSGKVQYFGAGTRLSVL.

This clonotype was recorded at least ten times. CDR3 nucleotides: TGTGCCAGCAGCGTAGAGTCCGCAGGCCTTAGGGAGCAGTACTTC. This codes for CASSVESAGLREQYF. The J gene is TRBJ2-7, the V gene TRBV9; D not resolved. The CDR3 is 15 amino acids. The V end was cut by 0 bases, the J end by 7 bases, with 17 bases between. CDR1 SGDLS and CDR2 YYNGEE come from the germline V gene.

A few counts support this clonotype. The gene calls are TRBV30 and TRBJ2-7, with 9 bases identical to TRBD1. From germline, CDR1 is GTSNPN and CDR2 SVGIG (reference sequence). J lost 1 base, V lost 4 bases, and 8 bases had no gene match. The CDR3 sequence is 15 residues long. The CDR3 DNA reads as TGTGCCTGGAACACAGGGGGCGTGGGATCCTACGAGCAGTACTTC. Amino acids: CAWNTGGVGSYEQYF.

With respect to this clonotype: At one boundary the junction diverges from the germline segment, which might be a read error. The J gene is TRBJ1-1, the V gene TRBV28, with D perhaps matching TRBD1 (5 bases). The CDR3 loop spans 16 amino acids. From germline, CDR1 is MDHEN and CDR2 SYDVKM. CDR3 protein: CASSPTRGGLKTEAFF. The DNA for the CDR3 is TGTGCCAGCAGTCCCACCCGGGGGGGATTGAAGACTGAAGCTTTCTTT. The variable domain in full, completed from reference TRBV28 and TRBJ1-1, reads DVKVTQSSRYLVKRTGEKVFLECVQDMDHENMFWYRQDPGLGLRLIYFSYDVKMKEKGDIPEGYSVSREKKERFSLILESASTNQTSMYLCASSPTRGGLKTEAFFGQGTRLTVV.

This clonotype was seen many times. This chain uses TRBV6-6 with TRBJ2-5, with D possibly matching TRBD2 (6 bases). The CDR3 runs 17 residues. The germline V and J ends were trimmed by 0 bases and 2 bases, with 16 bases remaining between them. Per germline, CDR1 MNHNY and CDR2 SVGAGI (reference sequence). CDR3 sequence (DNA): TGTGCCAGCAGTTACTCGCCCCCGGCGGGGAGGCAAGAGACCCAGTACTTC. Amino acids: CASSYSPPAGRQETQYF.

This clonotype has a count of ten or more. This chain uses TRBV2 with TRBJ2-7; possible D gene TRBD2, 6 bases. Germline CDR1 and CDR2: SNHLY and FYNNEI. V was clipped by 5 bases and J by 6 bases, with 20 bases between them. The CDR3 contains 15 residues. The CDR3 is CASSSEGSVPLEQYF. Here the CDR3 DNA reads TGTGCCAGCAGTTCGGAGGGTAGCGTTCCTCTCGAGCAGTACTTC.

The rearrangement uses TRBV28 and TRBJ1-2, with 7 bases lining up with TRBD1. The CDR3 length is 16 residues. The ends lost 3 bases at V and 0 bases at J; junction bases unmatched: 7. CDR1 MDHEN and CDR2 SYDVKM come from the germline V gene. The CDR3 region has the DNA TGTGCCAGCAGTTTCAGGGGGTCGGCTACTAACTATGGCTACACCTTC. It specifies CASSFRGSATNYGYTF.

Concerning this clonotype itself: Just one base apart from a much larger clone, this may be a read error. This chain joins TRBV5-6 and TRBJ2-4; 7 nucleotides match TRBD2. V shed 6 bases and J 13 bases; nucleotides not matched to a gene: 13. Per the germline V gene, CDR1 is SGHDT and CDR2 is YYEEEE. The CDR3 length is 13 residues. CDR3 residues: CASTLALYNEQYF. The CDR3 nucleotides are TGTGCCAGCACACTAGCGTTATACAATGAGCAGTACTTC.

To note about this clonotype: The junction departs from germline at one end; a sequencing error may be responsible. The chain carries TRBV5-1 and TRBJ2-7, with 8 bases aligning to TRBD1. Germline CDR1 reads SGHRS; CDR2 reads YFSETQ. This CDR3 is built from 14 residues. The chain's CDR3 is CAGSSRTGYYEQYF. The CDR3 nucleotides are TGCGCCGGCAGCTCACGGACAGGGTACTACGAGCAGTACTTC.

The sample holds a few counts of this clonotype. CDR3 in DNA: TGCGCCAGCAGCCAGAACGCCGGGACGGACGAGCAGTACTTC. This codes for CASSQNAGTDEQYF. This rearrangement joins TRBV5-1 to TRBJ2-7; D assignment may be TRBD1 or TRBD2 (5 bases each). Germline V gene sequence: CDR1 SGHRS, CDR2 YFSETQ. The CDR3 covers 14 residues. V shed 4 bases and J shed 5 bases, with 16 bases lying between them.

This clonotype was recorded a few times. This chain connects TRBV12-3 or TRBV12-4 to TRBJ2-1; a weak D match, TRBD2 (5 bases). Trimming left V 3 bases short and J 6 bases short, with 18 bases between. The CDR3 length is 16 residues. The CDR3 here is CASSFSFGGRGNEQFF. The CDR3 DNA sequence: TGTGCCAGCAGTTTTTCCTTCGGCGGCCGGGGCAATGAGCAGTTCTTC.

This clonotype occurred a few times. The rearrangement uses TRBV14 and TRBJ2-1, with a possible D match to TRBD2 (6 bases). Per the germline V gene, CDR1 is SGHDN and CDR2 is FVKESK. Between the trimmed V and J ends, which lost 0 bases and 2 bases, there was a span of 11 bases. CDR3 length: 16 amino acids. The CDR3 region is CASSQDGSIPYNEQFF. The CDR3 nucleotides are TGTGCCAGCAGCCAAGACGGGAGTATCCCCTACAATGAGCAGTTCTTC.

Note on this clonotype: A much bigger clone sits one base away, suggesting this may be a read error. CDR3 sequence (DNA): TGCATCGTTCCGACCCGAGGCGAGCAGTACTTC. Protein product: CIVPTRGEQYF. The chain has TRBV29-1 and TRBJ2-7; no clear D gene. The germline CDR1 and CDR2 sequences are SQVTM and ANQGSEA. The CDR3 contains 11 residues.